This T cell receptor beta chain was retrieved from a study of blood T cell repertoires in COVID-19 (dated by TCRdb to the early 2020s). Turning to the overall study: Samples covering the acute and convalescent phases of COVID-19 were provided by collaborators in the United States, Italy and Spain. The material from the prospective study consisted of cDNA or gDNA derived from T cells, B-cell-depleted T cells, or PBMCs. The dataset comprised deeply sampled blood TCRbeta repertoires from subjects exposed to, actively infected with, or recovered from COVID-19. The repertoires were released in a freely available public database meant as a resource for research on the immune response to SARS-CoV-2. Samples came from the ongoing ImmuneRACE study (first 160 participants) plus 1,254 subjects from 6 global collaborators. A de-identified subject ID, COVID-19 status, age in years and sex were almost always included in the sample metadata. Where available, HLA class I and class II types were taken from metadata supplied by the sample provider and were not determined by assay-based typing. On the study overall, not on this receptor specifically: How much clinical and demographic metadata was included differed by source and by participant, and the metadata was provided uncurated.

Comment on this clone: The antigen this receptor binds is unknown. Nothing much larger sits one base from this clone, and base qualities are not available.

Whole blood was collected in K2EDTA tubes by collaborating institutions according to the institutions' own protocols. For TCRbeta analysis, collaborator samples were shipped as frozen whole blood, as isolated PBMCs, or as DNA extracted from either sample type. After removal of 3 bases from V and 3 bases from J, the junction retains 9 bases not matched to a gene. The CDR1 and CDR2 encoded by the germline V gene (reference sequence) are WNHNN and SYGVQD. The CDR3 contains 16 residues, cysteine and phenylalanine counted. The DNA shown is the 48-base CDR3, in frame from base 1. TCRbeta CDR3 regions were amplified from genomic DNA by means of the immunoSEQ Assay, a bias-controlled multiplex PCR. Per the authors' processing: The number of nucleated cells in each sample was estimated from the amplification of reference gene primers within the assay. To quantify the absolute abundance of each unique TCRbeta CDR3 rearrangement, sequence reads were collapsed and filtered. For each sample, productive Simpson clonality was calculated as the square root of Simpson's diversity index over productive rearrangements. TCRdb carries this immuneACCESS record with in-frame sequences only. Its versions omit some clonotypes, under half of them owing to an unresolved V gene in the studies checked, with the rest unexplained. V, J and clone size reflect that table, while D and trimming were determined from the DNA. This sample gives 390,000 or so clones in total; roughly 88% of them show up just once. The ten largest clones represent approximately 1.5% of the sample.

The source material was peripheral blood. The receptor was isolated from a woman in her 30s with active or convalescent COVID-19. The rearranged chain carries TRBV10-1 and TRBJ2-3, with TRBD2 identical over 7 junction bases. CDR3 reads: CASSDGGREFTDTQYF. The DNA reads as follows: TGCGCCAGCAGTGATGGTGGGCGGGAGTTTACAGATACGCAGTATTTT.